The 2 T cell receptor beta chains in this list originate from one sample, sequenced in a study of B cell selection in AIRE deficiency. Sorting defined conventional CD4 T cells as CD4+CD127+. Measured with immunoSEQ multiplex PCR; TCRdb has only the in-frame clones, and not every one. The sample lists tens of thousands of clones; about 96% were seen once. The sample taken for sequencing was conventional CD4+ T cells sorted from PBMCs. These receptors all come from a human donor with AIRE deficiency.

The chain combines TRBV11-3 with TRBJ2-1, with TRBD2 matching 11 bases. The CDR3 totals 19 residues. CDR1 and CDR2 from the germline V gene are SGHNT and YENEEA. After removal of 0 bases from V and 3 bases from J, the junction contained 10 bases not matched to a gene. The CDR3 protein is CASSLDGTSGGGLYNEQFF. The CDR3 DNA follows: TGTGCCAGCAGCTTAGATGGGACTAGCGGAGGGGGTCTCTACAATGAGCAGTTCTTC.

CDR3: CASSLVRGNEQYF. CDR3 DNA sequence: TGTGCCAGCAGCTTGGTCAGGGGCAACGAGCAGTACTTC. This chain links TRBV5-6 with TRBJ2-7; tentatively, D is TRBD1 (6 bases). Germline assignment: CDR1 SGHDT and CDR2 YYEEEE. Deletions cut 0 bases from V and 5 bases from J, with 9 bases between. The CDR3 sequence is 13 residues long.